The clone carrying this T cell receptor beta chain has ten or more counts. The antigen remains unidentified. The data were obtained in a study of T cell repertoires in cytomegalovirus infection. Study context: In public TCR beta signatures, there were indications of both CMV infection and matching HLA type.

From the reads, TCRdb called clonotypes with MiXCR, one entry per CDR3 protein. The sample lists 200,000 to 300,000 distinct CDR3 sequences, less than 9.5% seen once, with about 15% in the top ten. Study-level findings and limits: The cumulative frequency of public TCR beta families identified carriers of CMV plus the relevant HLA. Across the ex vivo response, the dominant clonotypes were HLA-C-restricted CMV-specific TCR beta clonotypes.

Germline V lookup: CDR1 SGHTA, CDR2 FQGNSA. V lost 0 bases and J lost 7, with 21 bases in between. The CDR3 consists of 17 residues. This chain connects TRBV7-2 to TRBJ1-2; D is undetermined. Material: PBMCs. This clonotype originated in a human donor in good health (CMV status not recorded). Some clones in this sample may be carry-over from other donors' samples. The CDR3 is CASSLAPGQAGSGGYTF. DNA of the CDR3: TGTGCCAGCAGCTTAGCCCCTGGGCAGGCCGGCTCTGGTGGCTACACCTTC. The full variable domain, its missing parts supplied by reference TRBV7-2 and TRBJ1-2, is GAGVSQSPSNKVTEKGKDVELRCDPISGHTALYWYRQSLGQGLEFLIYFQGNSAPDKSGLPSDRFSAERTGGSVSTLTIQRTQQEDSAVYLCASSLAPGQAGSGGYTFGSGTRLTVV.